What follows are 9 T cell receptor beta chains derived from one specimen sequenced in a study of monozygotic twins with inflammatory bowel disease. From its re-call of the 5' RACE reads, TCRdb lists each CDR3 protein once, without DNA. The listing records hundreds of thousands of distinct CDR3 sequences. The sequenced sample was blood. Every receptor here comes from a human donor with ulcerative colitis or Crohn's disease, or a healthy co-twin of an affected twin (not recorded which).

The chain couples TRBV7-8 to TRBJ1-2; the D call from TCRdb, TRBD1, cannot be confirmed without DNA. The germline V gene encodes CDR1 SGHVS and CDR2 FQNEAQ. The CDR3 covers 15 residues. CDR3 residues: CASTPWTGEMRSYTF.

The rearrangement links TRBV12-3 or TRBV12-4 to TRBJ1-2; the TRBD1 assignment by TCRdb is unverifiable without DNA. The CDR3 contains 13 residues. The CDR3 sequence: CASGRGVSYGYTF.

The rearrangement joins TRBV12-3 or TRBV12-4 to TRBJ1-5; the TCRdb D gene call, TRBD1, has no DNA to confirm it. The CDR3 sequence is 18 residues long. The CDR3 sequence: CASSYSRSQDSYNQPQHF.

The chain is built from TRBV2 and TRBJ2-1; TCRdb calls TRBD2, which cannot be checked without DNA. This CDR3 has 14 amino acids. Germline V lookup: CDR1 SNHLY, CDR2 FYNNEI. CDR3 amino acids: CASIGLAPYNEQFF. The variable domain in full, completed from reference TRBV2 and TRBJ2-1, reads EPEVTQTPSHQVTQMGQEVILRCVPISNHLYFYWYRQILGQKVEFLVSFYNNEISEKSEIFDDQFSVERPDGSNFTLKIRSTKLEDSAMYFCASIGLAPYNEQFFGPGTRLTVL.

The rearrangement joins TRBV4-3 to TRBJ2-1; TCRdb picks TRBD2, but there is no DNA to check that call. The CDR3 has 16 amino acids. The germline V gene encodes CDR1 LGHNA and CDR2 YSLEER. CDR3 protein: CASSQGLAGGYNEQFF.

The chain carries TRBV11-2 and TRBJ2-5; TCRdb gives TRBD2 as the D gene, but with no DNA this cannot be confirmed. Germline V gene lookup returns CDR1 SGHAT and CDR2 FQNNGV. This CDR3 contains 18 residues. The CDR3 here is CASSYSGTSGVNQETQYF.

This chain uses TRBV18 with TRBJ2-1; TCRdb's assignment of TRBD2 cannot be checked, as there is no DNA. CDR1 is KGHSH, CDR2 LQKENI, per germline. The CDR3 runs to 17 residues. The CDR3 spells CASSPFSSGSSYNEQFF.

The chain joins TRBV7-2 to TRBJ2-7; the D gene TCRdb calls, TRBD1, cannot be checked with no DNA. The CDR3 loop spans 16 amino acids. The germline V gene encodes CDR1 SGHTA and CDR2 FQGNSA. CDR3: CASSLSLSGGIYEQYF.

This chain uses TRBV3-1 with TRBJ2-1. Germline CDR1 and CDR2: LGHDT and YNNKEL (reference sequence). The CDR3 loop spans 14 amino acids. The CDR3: CASSQETRYNEQFF.